This TCR beta chain was retrieved from a study of T cell responses to AZD1222 COVID-19 vaccine. Using immunoSEQ multiplex PCR, the repertoire was profiled, and TCRdb retains in-frame clones only, with some absent. In the table there are 90,000 to 110,000 clones, about 90% of which are singletons. About this clone: Its target is not known. The junction does not match germline at one end; this may be a read error.

Per germline, CDR1 GTSNPN and CDR2 SVGIG (reference sequence). The CDR3 covers 14 residues. Study results and limitations: Most donors were white British, females outnumbered males, and clonal diversity was possibly underestimated.

The TCR originated in an adult in good health. The sequencing used peripheral blood, collected on day 0 of AZD1222 vaccination. The chain has TRBV30 and TRBJ1-6; possible D gene TRBD1, 5 bases. CDR3 region: CASSVAGPRSPLHF. In DNA form, the CDR3 reads TGTGCCTCGAGTGTGGCGGGACCGCGATCACCCCTCCACTTT.